These 8 T cell receptor beta chains share one sample of origin, sequenced in a study of blood T cell repertoires in COVID-19. Some clones are missing from TCRdb's copy, which holds only in-frame ones; the method was immunoSEQ multiplex PCR. Among roughly 570,000 clones listed, roughly 89% were seen once. The sample comprised peripheral blood. The receptors shown here come from a woman in her 50s with COVID-19, enrolled during active disease.

The chain recombines TRBV2 with TRBJ2-2; possible D gene TRBD2, 5 bases. The CDR3 is 15 amino acids. The germline V gene encodes CDR1 SNHLY and CDR2 FYNNEI. Trimming took off 3 bases at V and 0 bases at J, with 8 bases between the two ends. The CDR3 loop reads CASSETGTNTGELFF. CDR3 in DNA: TGTGCCAGCAGTGAGACGGGGACGAACACCGGGGAGCTGTTTTTT.

In DNA form, the CDR3 reads TGTGCCAGCAGCCCCGGTCGGTTCAATCAGCCCCAGCATTTT. It codes for CASSPGRFNQPQHF. J is TRBJ1-5 and V is TRBV7-2; D is ambiguous. The CDR3 is 14 residues long. Trimming shortened V by 5 bases and J by 3 bases, and 11 bases separated the two germline ends. CDR1 is SGHTA and CDR2 is FQGNSA in the germline V gene.

J is TRBJ1-1 and V is TRBV7-3; no definite D call. This CDR3 is built from 13 residues. V was pared by 2 bases and J by 4 bases, with 8 bases between. The germline gives CDR1 SGHTA, CDR2 FQGTGA. CDR3 bases: TGTGCCAGCAGCTTAGGGGAGGGCACTGAAGCTTTCTTT. It encodes CASSLGEGTEAFF.

This clone was seen a handful of times. The chain links TRBV27 to TRBJ1-6; D is unclear. CDR1 is MNHEY, CDR2 SMNVEV, per germline (reference sequence). The V end was cut by 2 bases, the J end by 10 bases, with 12 bases between. CDR3 size: 14 residues. The CDR3 region is CASSLRPEESPLHF. The CDR3 bases are TGTGCCAGCAGTTTAAGGCCAGAGGAGTCACCCCTCCACTTT.

The chain couples TRBV6-6 to TRBJ1-3, with 11 nucleotides matching TRBD1. CDR1 and CDR2 (germline): MNHNY, SVGAGI (reference sequence). The V and J ends lost 11 bases and 0 bases, in that order; junction bases with no gene match: 0. The CDR3 extends over 13 amino acids. The CDR3 bases are TGTGCCGGACAGGGGGCCTCTGGAAACACCATATATTTT. Translation gives CAGQGASGNTIYF.

This clone occurred a few times. The chain carries TRBV27 and TRBJ1-6; 9 bases are a match to TRBD1. The trim removed 4 bases at V and 9 bases at J, leaving 13 bases unmatched. Germline CDR1 reads MNHEY; CDR2 reads SMNVEV (reference sequence). CDR3 length: 17 amino acids. CDR3 sequence: CASSSLAGQGRGSPLHF. The CDR3 bases are TGTGCCAGCAGTTCCCTTGCCGGACAGGGGAGAGGTTCACCCCTCCACTTT.

The chain recombines TRBV10-3 with TRBJ1-5; 7 bases are a match to TRBD1. This CDR3 region has 14 residues. Germline V gene lookup returns CDR1 ENHRY and CDR2 SYGVKD. J lost 6 bases, V lost 10 bases, and 12 bases had no gene match. In DNA, the CDR3 is TGTGCCACCTCGACAGGGAAGGGCGGTCAGCCCCAGCATTTT. Its protein product is CATSTGKGGQPQHF.

V is TRBV12-3 or TRBV12-4 and J is TRBJ1-1; TRBD1 is a possible D gene (5 bases). The CDR3 spans 11 residues. Trimming took off 7 bases at V and 11 bases at J, with 14 bases between the two ends. Here the CDR3 reads CASKWGGLAFF. In DNA form, the CDR3 reads TGTGCCAGCAAGTGGGGGGGTTTGGCTTTCTTT.